Listed here are 31 T cell receptor beta chains from one sample, sequenced in a study of regulatory T cells in long-lasting Graves disease. Arm-PCR of CDR3 regions and iRepertoire HTBI primers were the basis on which TCR beta libraries were built. TCRdb independently ran MiXCR on the multiplex PCR reads; one entry per CDR3 protein. The profile shows under 500,000 distinct CDR3 sequences, under 25% of them singletons. The time point was: persistent/refractory GD, antithyroid drugs over 5 years with positive TRAb. Following extraction of RNA from PBMCs, that RNA was used to make the TCR library. The sequences come from peripheral blood mononuclear cells (PBMCs), collected when the disease was refractory, from a patient treated with antithyroid drugs. The source of these receptors is a female donor with Graves disease.

The genes are TRBV20-1 and TRBJ2-7; 12 bases agree with TRBD2. Germline CDR1 DFQATT, CDR2 SNEGSKA (reference sequence). The junction had 4 bases not matched to a gene; V was cut back by 5 bases and J by 2 bases. The CDR3 extends over 14 amino acids. The CDR3 DNA follows: TGCAGTGCTGGAGGACTAGCGGGGACCTACGAGCAGTACTTC. Its translation is CSAGGLAGTYEQYF.

This clonotype appeared a few times. In DNA, the CDR3 is TGTGCCACCAGTTCCGGTCAGCGCTACGAGCAGTACTTC. Translated: CATSSGQRYEQYF. The chain is built from TRBV24-1 and TRBJ2-7; no definite D call. Germline V gives CDR1 KGHDR, CDR2 SFDVKD. The CDR3 sequence is 13 residues long. V was clipped by 6 bases and J by 3 bases, with 11 bases between them.

This clonotype was picked up a small number of times. The chain is built from TRBV20-1 and TRBJ2-4; D may be TRBD1 (5 bases). Looked up from germline, CDR1 is DFQATT and CDR2 is SNEGSKA (reference sequence). V shed 3 bases and J shed 3 bases, with 12 bases lying between them. The length of the CDR3 is 14 residues. The CDR3 DNA reads TGCAGTGCTAGTAATAGGACAAGCAAAAACATTCAGTACTTC. Amino acid sequence: CSASNRTSKNIQYF.

With regard to this clonotype: A junction end diverges from the germline sequence, so it may reflect a read error. The chain employs TRBV27 and TRBJ2-2; D is perhaps TRBD1 (6 bases). The CDR3 covers 17 residues. Per germline, CDR1 MNHEY and CDR2 SMNVEV (reference sequence). CDR3 nucleotides: TGTACCAGCAGTTGGGCGGCAGGGACAATAGGCACCGGGGAGCTGTTTTTT. Amino acid sequence: CTSSWAAGTIGTGELFF.

The rearrangement joins TRBV20-1 to TRBJ2-7; possibly TRBD1 or TRBD2 for D (5 bases each). Germline CDR1 and CDR2: DFQATT and SNEGSKA (reference sequence). The CDR3 is made up of 13 amino acids. The V end lost 2 bases, the J end lost 5 bases, and 13 bases lay between the germline ends. The CDR3 is CSARNAGTHEQYF. CDR3 coding DNA: TGCAGTGCTAGAAACGCAGGGACCCACGAGCAGTACTTC.

This clonotype was seen only a few times. Here the CDR3 DNA reads TGTGCCAGCAGTTTATTGGGGGATGCGAACACCGGGGAGCTGTTTTTT. This codes for CASSLLGDANTGELFF. The rearrangement uses TRBV28 and TRBJ2-2; D may be TRBD1 or TRBD2 (5 bases each). V was pared by 1 base and J by 0 bases, with 9 bases between. CDR1 and CDR2 from the germline V gene are MDHEN and SYDVKM. CDR3 length equals 16 residues.

This clonotype was found a few times. The CDR3 bases are TGCAGTGCTAGTGGACAATATAGCAATCAGCCCCAGCATTTT. This gives the protein CSASGQYSNQPQHF. This chain uses TRBV20-1 with TRBJ1-5; a weak D match, TRBD1 (5 bases). From germline, CDR1 is DFQATT and CDR2 SNEGSKA (reference sequence). This CDR3 comprises 14 residues. V lost 3 bases, J lost 0 bases, and 9 bases lay in between.

Many counts were recorded for this clonotype. The DNA for the CDR3 is TGTGCCAGCAGCGTAGGGACAGGGAGGGGAGAGACCCAGTACTTC. Protein product: CASSVGTGRGETQYF. J is TRBJ2-5 and V is TRBV7-2; 9 nucleotides agree with TRBD1. The CDR3 loop spans 15 amino acids. Germline V CDR1 and CDR2: SGHTA, FQGNSA. The junction had 8 bases not matched to a gene; V was cut back by 5 bases and J by 4 bases.

The chain employs TRBV20-1 and TRBJ1-1; D remains unclear. The CDR3 runs to 13 residues. Germline CDR1 and CDR2: DFQATT and SNEGSKA (reference sequence). V was trimmed by 2 bases and J by 4 bases, leaving 11 bases between them. The CDR3: CSARQPTPTEAFF. The CDR3 nucleotides read TGCAGTGCTAGACAGCCGACTCCCACTGAAGCTTTCTTT.

In this sample, this clonotype turned up a few times. The chain recombines TRBV15 with TRBJ2-3; no firm D call. The ends were cut back, 1 base at V and 0 bases at J, with 8 bases in the middle. Germline CDR1 and CDR2: LNHNV and YYDKDF (reference sequence). The CDR3 covers 15 residues. The CDR3 protein is CATSRGGFSTDTQYF. CDR3 DNA: TGTGCCACCAGCAGAGGGGGATTTAGCACAGATACGCAGTATTTT.

This clonotype was recorded a few times. The rearrangement joins TRBV7-2 to TRBJ2-4; D might be TRBD1 (6 bases). Germline V gene data show CDR1 as SGHTA and CDR2 as FQGNSA. V shed 1 base and J shed 6 bases, with 16 bases lying between them. The CDR3 is 16 amino acids. CDR3 protein: CASSLVGTTGANIQYF. The DNA for the CDR3 is TGTGCCAGCAGCTTAGTCGGGACAACCGGAGCAAACATTCAGTACTTC. Full variable domain (remainder filled in from reference TRBV7-2 and TRBJ2-4): GAGVSQSPSNKVTEKGKDVELRCDPISGHTALYWYRQSLGQGLEFLIYFQGNSAPDKSGLPSDRFSAERTGGSVSTLTIQRTQQEDSAVYLCASSLVGTTGANIQYFGAGTRLSVL.

The table lists this clonotype with many counts. V usage is TRBV28 and J usage is TRBJ1-5; no firm D call. This CDR3 is built from 10 residues. Germline CDR1 reads MDHEN; CDR2 reads SYDVKM. V shed 8 bases and J shed 7 bases, with 6 bases lying between them. The CDR3 bases are TGTGCCAGCGGGGAACAGCCCCAGCATTTT. It specifies CASGEQPQHF.

The genes are TRBV27 and TRBJ2-5, with 7 bases aligning to TRBD2. Germline CDR1 and CDR2: MNHEY and SMNVEV (reference sequence). There are 15 residues in the CDR3. Unmatched junction bases numbered 8, after V lost 3 bases and J lost 4 bases. The CDR3 loop reads CASSLWGGSRETQYF. CDR3 nucleotide sequence: TGTGCCAGCAGTTTGTGGGGGGGGAGTCGAGAGACCCAGTACTTC.

V is TRBV6-2 or TRBV6-3 and J is TRBJ2-3; D is possibly TRBD2 (6 bases). CDR1 is MNHEY and CDR2 is SVGEGT in the germline V gene. Trimming took off 5 bases at V and 1 base at J, with 13 bases between the two ends. The CDR3 runs 15 residues. The CDR3 bases are TGTGCCAGCAGTGAAGCGGGTGGAGGCACAGATACGCAGTATTTT. Protein: CASSEAGGGTDTQYF.

This clonotype was found many times. The chain is built from TRBV7-2 and TRBJ2-7, with D maybe TRBD2 (7 bases). V dropped 5 bases and J dropped 5 bases, with 16 bases sitting between them. This CDR3 comprises 14 residues. Germline V gene sequence: CDR1 SGHTA, CDR2 FQGNSA. CDR3 amino acids: CASSPLWGGHEQYF. In DNA, the CDR3 is TGTGCCAGCAGCCCTTTGTGGGGGGGGCACGAGCAGTACTTC.

This clonotype was seen at least ten times. The V call is TRBV7-9, the J call TRBJ1-1; D is ambiguous. CDR1 is SEHNR, CDR2 FQNEAQ, per germline (reference sequence). Trimming took 4 bases from V and 0 from J, leaving 12 bases between them. The CDR3 sequence is 15 residues long. The CDR3 protein is CASSSVLGVNTEAFF. CDR3 coding DNA: TGTGCCAGCAGCTCAGTCCTAGGTGTGAACACTGAAGCTTTCTTT.

The V gene is TRBV20-1, the J gene TRBJ1-4; TRBD1 might be the D (5 bases). CDR1 and CDR2 from the germline V gene are DFQATT and SNEGSKA (reference sequence). The CDR3 has 13 residues. The ends were cut back, 3 bases at V and 4 bases at J, with 9 bases in the middle. The CDR3: CSASSGGNEKLFF. The CDR3 bases are TGCAGTGCTAGTAGCGGGGGTAATGAAAAACTGTTTTTT.

Ten or more counts support this clonotype. The chain recombines TRBV12-3 or TRBV12-4 with TRBJ1-1; no firm D call. V was shortened by 6 bases and J by 3 bases, with 11 bases between the two germline ends. The length of the CDR3 is 13 residues. The CDR3, as DNA: TGTGCCAGCAGGGCGAGAGTGTACACTGAAGCTTTCTTT. It specifies CASRARVYTEAFF.

The genes are TRBV30 and TRBJ1-5; 8 positions match TRBD1. The V segment lost 5 bases and the J segment 7 bases; nucleotides outside the gene matches: 10. This CDR3 region has 14 residues. Looked up from germline, CDR1 is GTSNPN and CDR2 is SVGIG (reference sequence). In DNA form, the CDR3 reads TGTGCCTGGGCTCCCGGACAGGGAGTACAGCCCCAGCATTTT. Translation: CAWAPGQGVQPQHF.

This clonotype showed up just a few times. This sequence joins TRBV30 and TRBJ2-7; D perhaps matches TRBD2 (6 bases). CDR3 length: 15 residues. Germline values: CDR1 GTSNPN, CDR2 SVGIG (reference sequence). V lost 8 bases, J lost 2 bases, and 22 bases lay in between. CDR3 sequence reads: CALEYPGRDPYEQYF. CDR3 coding DNA: TGTGCCCTGGAGTATCCGGGGCGGGACCCCTACGAGCAGTACTTC.

CDR3 DNA sequence: TGTGCCAGCAGCTTTGGGGGCGGATCCGAAGCTTTCTTT. Translating gives CASSFGGGSEAFF. The J gene is TRBJ1-1, the V gene TRBV7-9, with D maybe TRBD1 (6 bases). The germline CDR1 and CDR2 sequences are SEHNR and FQNEAQ (reference sequence). The CDR3 spans 13 residues. V was trimmed by 3 bases and J by 8 bases, leaving 13 bases between them.

The V call is TRBV7-2, the J call TRBJ2-2; D is uncertain. Trimming cost V 2 bases and J 8 bases, with 9 bases left between them. This CDR3 spans 13 amino acids. Germline V gene data show CDR1 as SGHTA and CDR2 as FQGNSA. CDR3 DNA sequence: TGTGCCAGCAGCTTACCAAGGTTGGGGGAGCTGTTTTTT. Protein sequence: CASSLPRLGELFF. The whole variable domain, filled in from reference TRBV7-2 and TRBJ2-2, reads GAGVSQSPSNKVTEKGKDVELRCDPISGHTALYWYRQSLGQGLEFLIYFQGNSAPDKSGLPSDRFSAERTGGSVSTLTIQRTQQEDSAVYLCASSLPRLGELFFGEGSRLTVL.

This chain links TRBV19 with TRBJ2-7; 9 bases are shared with TRBD2. V lost 1 base and J lost 2; bases outside the gene matches: 3. The CDR3 totals 15 residues. Germline CDR1 LNHDA, CDR2 SQIVND (reference sequence). CDR3 coding DNA: TGTGCCAGTAGTATAGTGAGCGGGAGGACCTACGAGCAGTACTTC. This codes for CASSIVSGRTYEQYF.

The sample holds a few counts of this clonotype. The V gene is TRBV28, the J gene TRBJ2-2, with TRBD2 matching 8 bases. The trim removed 4 bases at V and 5 bases at J, leaving 3 bases unmatched. This CDR3 is built from 14 residues. The germline gives CDR1 MDHEN, CDR2 SYDVKM. CDR3: CASSSIAGTGELFF. The CDR3 DNA reads TGTGCCAGCAGTTCTATAGCGGGAACCGGGGAGCTGTTTTTT.

The chain has TRBV7-9 and TRBJ2-5; TRBD2 aligns across 7 bases. The CDR3 spans 14 residues. Germline-derived CDR1 and CDR2 are SEHNR and FQNEAQ (reference sequence). The CDR3 DNA is TGTAGCGGGGAGACCCCTCATAACCAAGAGACCCAGTACTTC. It encodes CSGETPHNQETQYF.

In its sample, this clonotype was seen many times. Sequence at one end of the junction differs from germline and may be a read error. The chain joins TRBV6-1 to TRBJ1-1; no firm D call. Germline V gene data show CDR1 as MNHNS and CDR2 as SASEGT. This CDR3 is 12 amino acids long. In nucleotides, the CDR3 is TGCGCCAGCAGTGAGTCGTCTTCGCCCGCTTTCTTT. Its translation: CASSESSSPAFF.

The chain links TRBV24-1 to TRBJ2-5, with D hard to call. The CDR3 loop spans 13 amino acids. Germline CDR1 KGHDR, CDR2 SFDVKD. Trimming left V 5 bases short and J 3 bases short, with 9 bases between. The CDR3 sequence is CATSGIAEETQYF. The CDR3 nucleotides are TGTGCCACCAGTGGCATTGCGGAAGAGACCCAGTACTTC.

The rearrangement uses TRBV11-3 and TRBJ2-1, with D uncertain. The germline V and J ends were trimmed by 1 base and 10 bases, with 8 bases remaining between them. This CDR3 is 12 amino acids long. Germline V gene lookup returns CDR1 SGHNT and CDR2 YENEEA. In DNA, the CDR3 is TGTGCCAGCAGCTTAGGGGCGGCCGAGCAGTTCTTC. Encoded protein: CASSLGAAEQFF.

The V and J genes are TRBV19 and TRBJ2-1; TRBD2 aligns across 9 bases. CDR3 size: 17 residues. The J segment lost 1 base and the V segment lost 5 bases, leaving 9 bases of the junction unmatched. Germline CDR1 LNHDA, CDR2 SQIVND (reference sequence). The CDR3 here is CASSVLAGGPSYNEQFF. The CDR3 DNA sequence: TGTGCCAGTAGTGTCTTGGCGGGAGGGCCGTCCTACAATGAGCAGTTCTTC.

This clonotype came up many times. The chain combines TRBV10-3 with TRBJ2-7; maybe TRBD1 (5 bases). Germline-derived CDR1 and CDR2 are ENHRY and SYGVKD. The CDR3 totals 13 residues. V lost 4 bases and J 3 bases, leaving 10 bases between the germline ends. The CDR3 DNA follows: TGTGCCATCAGTGTGACAGCCAACTACGAGCAGTACTTC. Translated, it gives CAISVTANYEQYF.

This clonotype has at least ten counts. The rearrangement joins TRBV12-3 or TRBV12-4 to TRBJ2-2; D is unclear. This CDR3 is built from 12 residues. Trimming took 6 bases from V and 3 from J, leaving 5 bases between them. In DNA form, the CDR3 reads TGTGCCAGCAGGGGGTACACCGGGGAGCTGTTTTTT. Its protein is CASRGYTGELFF.